This entry lists 5 T cell receptor beta chains sequenced from one sample in a study of PD-1 blockade in classical Hodgkin lymphoma. Noted time point: newly diagnosed, previously untreated cHL patient sample. TCRdb keeps only in-frame clones here, not all; method: immunoSEQ multiplex PCR. The sample has some 49,000 clones; around 90% are singletons. Source material: peripheral blood mononuclear cells (PBMCs). These TCRs come from a human donor with classical Hodgkin lymphoma.

The chain uses TRBV2 and TRBJ1-3; possible D gene TRBD1, 6 bases. Trimming left V 4 bases short and J 1 base short, with 20 bases between. CDR1 is SNHLY, CDR2 FYNNEI, per germline. CDR3 size: 18 residues. The CDR3 DNA reads as TGTGCCAGCAGTGGGAGGGGGACACCCACTCCTTCTGGAAACACCATATATTTT. This translates into CASSGRGTPTPSGNTIYF.

A single count supports this clone. The genes are TRBV5-4 and TRBJ2-1; 8 bases fit TRBD1. The germline gives CDR1 SGHNT, CDR2 YYREEE (reference sequence). The CDR3 covers 18 residues. J lost 7 bases, V lost 0 bases, and 15 bases had no gene match. The DNA for the CDR3 is TGTGCCAGCAGCTTGGATATCGGCAGGGGGCGGCAGAAAAATGAGCAGTTCTTC. Its protein is CASSLDIGRGRQKNEQFF.

This chain joins TRBV5-1 and TRBJ2-3, with TRBD1 identical over 9 bases. CDR1 is SGHRS, CDR2 YFSETQ, per germline. CDR3 length: 14 residues. V dropped 3 bases and J dropped 5; count of bases not matched to a gene: 4. CDR3 region: CASSSRQGGDTQYF. In DNA form, the CDR3 reads TGCGCCAGCAGCTCTCGACAGGGGGGAGATACGCAGTATTTT. Complete variable domain (other parts from reference TRBV5-1 and TRBJ2-3): KAGVTQTPRYLIKTRGQQVTLSCSPISGHRSVSWYQQTPGQGLQFLFEYFSETQRNKGNFPGRFSGRQFSNSRSEMNVSTLELGDSALYLCASSSRQGGDTQYFGPGTRLTVL.

CDR3 sequence: CASSADMGVQYF. DNA for the CDR3: TGTGCCAGCAGCGCGGACATGGGTGTGCAGTACTTC. The rearrangement uses TRBV7-9 and TRBJ2-7; D possibly corresponds to TRBD1 (5 bases). Germline V lookup: CDR1 SEHNR, CDR2 FQNEAQ (reference sequence). The CDR3 runs 12 residues. The germline V and J ends were trimmed by 5 bases and 9 bases, with 14 bases remaining between them.

J is TRBJ1-2 and V is TRBV6-1, with TRBD1 identical over 10 bases. In germline, CDR1 is MNHNS, CDR2 SASEGT. V dropped 1 base and J dropped 4; count of bases not matched to a gene: 0. CDR3 length equals 14 residues. The DNA of the CDR3 is TGTGCCAGCAGTGAAGGGACAGGGGGCTATGGCTACACCTTC. This codes for CASSEGTGGYGYTF.